The clone carrying this T cell receptor beta chain was seen many times. Germline V CDR1 and CDR2: SGHTA, FQGNSA. Trimming left V 5 bases short and J 0 bases short, with 8 bases between. This CDR3 has 14 residues. The data originate from a study of patients and donors after allogeneic stem cell transplantation. TCRdb reprocessed the RT-PCR reads with MiXCR, giving one entry per CDR3 protein. The sample lists about 210,000 distinct CDR3 sequences, around 40% seen once, with 11% in the top ten. This clonotype was sampled from a human donor who was either an allogeneic HSCT recipient or a stem cell or donor lymphocyte infusion donor (not recorded which). It is not recorded whose cells these are; they may come from a transplant donor. Sequencing input: blood, either unsorted or a sorted T cell fraction (not recorded which). V usage is TRBV7-2 and J usage is TRBJ1-5, with a weak D call TRBD1 (5 bases). This chain's CDR3 is CASSPTDSNQPQHF. The CDR3 DNA reads TGTGCCAGCAGCCCGACAGATAGCAATCAGCCCCAGCATTTT. Complete variable domain (other parts from reference TRBV7-2 and TRBJ1-5): GAGVSQSPSNKVTEKGKDVELRCDPISGHTALYWYRQSLGQGLEFLIYFQGNSAPDKSGLPSDRFSAERTGGSVSTLTIQRTQQEDSAVYLCASSPTDSNQPQHFGDGTRLSIL.